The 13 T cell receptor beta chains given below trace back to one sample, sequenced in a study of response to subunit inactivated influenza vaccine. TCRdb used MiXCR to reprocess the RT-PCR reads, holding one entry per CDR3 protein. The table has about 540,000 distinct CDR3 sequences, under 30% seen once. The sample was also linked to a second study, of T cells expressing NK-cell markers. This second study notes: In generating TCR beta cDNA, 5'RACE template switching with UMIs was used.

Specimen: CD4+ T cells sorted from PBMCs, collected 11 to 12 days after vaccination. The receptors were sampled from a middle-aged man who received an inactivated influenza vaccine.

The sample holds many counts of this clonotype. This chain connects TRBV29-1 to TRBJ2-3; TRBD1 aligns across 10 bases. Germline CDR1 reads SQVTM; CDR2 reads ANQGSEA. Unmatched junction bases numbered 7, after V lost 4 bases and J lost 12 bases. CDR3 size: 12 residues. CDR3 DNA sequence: TGCAGCGTTGGGGTGACAGGGGGCTTTCAGTATTTT. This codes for CSVGVTGGFQYF.

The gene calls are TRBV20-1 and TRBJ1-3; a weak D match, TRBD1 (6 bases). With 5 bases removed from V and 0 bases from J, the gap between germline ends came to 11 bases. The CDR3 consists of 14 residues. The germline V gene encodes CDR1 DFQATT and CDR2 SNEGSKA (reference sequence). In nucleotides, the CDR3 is TGCAGTGCTCCCAGGGACAACTCTGGAAACACCATATATTTT. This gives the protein CSAPRDNSGNTIYF.

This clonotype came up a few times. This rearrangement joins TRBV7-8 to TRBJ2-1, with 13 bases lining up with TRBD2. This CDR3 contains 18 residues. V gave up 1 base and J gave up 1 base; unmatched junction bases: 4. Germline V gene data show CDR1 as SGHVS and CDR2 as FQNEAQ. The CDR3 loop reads CASSLGTSGRPSYNEQFF. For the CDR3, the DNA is TGTGCCAGCAGCTTAGGGACTAGCGGGAGACCGTCCTACAATGAGCAGTTCTTC.

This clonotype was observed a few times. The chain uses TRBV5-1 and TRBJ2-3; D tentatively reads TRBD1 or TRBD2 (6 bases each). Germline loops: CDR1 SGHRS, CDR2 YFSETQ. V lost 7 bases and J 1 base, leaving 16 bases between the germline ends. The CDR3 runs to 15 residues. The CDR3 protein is CASSKGGGRTDTQYF. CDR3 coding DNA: TGCGCCAGCTCCAAGGGGGGAGGCCGCACAGATACGCAGTATTTT.

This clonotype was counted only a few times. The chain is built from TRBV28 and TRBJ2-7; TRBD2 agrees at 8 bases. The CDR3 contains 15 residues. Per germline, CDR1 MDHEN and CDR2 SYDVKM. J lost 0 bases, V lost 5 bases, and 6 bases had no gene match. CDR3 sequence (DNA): TGTGCCAGCAGTAGACCGACTAGCGCCTCCTACGAGCAGTACTTC. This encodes CASSRPTSASYEQYF.

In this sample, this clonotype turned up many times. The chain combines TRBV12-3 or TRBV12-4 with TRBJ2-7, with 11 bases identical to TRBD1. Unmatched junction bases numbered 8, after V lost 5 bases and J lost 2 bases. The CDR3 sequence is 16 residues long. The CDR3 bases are TGTGCCAGCAGTACCGCCGGGACAGGGGGAACCTACGAGCAGTACTTC. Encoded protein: CASSTAGTGGTYEQYF.

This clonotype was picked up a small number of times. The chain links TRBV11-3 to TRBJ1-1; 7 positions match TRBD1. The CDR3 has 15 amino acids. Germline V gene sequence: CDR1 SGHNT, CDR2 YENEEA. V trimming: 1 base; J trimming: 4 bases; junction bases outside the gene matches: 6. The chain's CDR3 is CASSLGQGESTEAFF. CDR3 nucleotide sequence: TGTGCCAGCAGCTTAGGGCAGGGGGAGAGCACTGAAGCTTTCTTT.

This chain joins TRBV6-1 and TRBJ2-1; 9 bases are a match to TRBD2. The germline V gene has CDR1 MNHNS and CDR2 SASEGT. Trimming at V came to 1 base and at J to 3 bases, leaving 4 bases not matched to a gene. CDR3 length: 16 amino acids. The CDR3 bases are TGTGCCAGCAGTGAAGAAATAGCGGGGGTCTACAATGAGCAGTTCTTC. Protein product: CASSEEIAGVYNEQFF.

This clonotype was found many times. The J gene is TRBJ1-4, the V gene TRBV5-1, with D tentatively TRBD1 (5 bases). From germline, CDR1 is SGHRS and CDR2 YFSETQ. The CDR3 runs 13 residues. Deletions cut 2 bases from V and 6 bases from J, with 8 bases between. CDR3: CASSFGTDEKLFF. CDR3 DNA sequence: TGCGCCAGCAGCTTCGGGACGGATGAAAAACTGTTTTTT.

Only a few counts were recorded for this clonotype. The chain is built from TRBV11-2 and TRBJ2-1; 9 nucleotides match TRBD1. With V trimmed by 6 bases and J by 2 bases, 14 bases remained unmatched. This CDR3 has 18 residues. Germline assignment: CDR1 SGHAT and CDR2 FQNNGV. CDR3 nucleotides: TGTGCCAGCAGTCCCGGGACAGGGACCGGGAATACCTACAATGAGCAGTTCTTC. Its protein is CASSPGTGTGNTYNEQFF. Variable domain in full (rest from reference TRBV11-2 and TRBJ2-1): EAGVAQSPRYKIIEKRQSVAFWCNPISGHATLYWYQQILGQGPKLLIQFQNNGVVDDSQLPKDRFSAERLKGVDSTLKIQPAKLEDSAVYLCASSPGTGTGNTYNEQFFGPGTRLTVL.

The CDR3 protein is CASSFPSLAEKETQYF. CDR3 nucleotide sequence: TGTGCCAGCAGTTTCCCCTCCTTAGCAGAGAAAGAGACCCAGTACTTC. The chain uses TRBV28 and TRBJ2-5; D unclear. Germline V lookup: CDR1 MDHEN, CDR2 SYDVKM. The CDR3 totals 16 residues. The germline V and J ends were trimmed by 3 bases and 3 bases, with 17 bases remaining between them. Complete variable domain (other parts from reference TRBV28 and TRBJ2-5): DVKVTQSSRYLVKRTGEKVFLECVQDMDHENMFWYRQDPGLGLRLIYFSYDVKMKEKGDIPEGYSVSREKKERFSLILESASTNQTSMYLCASSFPSLAEKETQYFGPGTRLLVL.

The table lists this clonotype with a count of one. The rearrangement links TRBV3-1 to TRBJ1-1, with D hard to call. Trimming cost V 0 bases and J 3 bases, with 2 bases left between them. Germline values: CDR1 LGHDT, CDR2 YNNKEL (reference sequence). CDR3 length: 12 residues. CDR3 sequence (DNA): TGTGCCAGCAGCCAAGAGGACACTGAAGCTTTCTTT. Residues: CASSQEDTEAFF.

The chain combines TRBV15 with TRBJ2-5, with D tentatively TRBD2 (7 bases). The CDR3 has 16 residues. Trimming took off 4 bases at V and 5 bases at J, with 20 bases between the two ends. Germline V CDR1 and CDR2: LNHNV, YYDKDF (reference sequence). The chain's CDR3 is CATSTYSGGGSETQYF. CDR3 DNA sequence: TGTGCCACCAGCACCTATAGTGGGGGGGGCAGCGAGACCCAGTACTTC.